Shown below are 5 T cell receptor beta chains from a single sample sequenced in a study of T cells in Graves' hyperthyroidism and ophthalmopathy. Authors of the study amplified TCR beta CDR3 regions from RNA transcripts. When the TCR CDR3 underwent first-round RT-PCR, the HTBI primer set was used. TCRdb passed the multiplex PCR reads through MiXCR, listing each CDR3 protein once. The repertoire holds about 500,000 distinct CDR3 sequences, about 16% seen once, with 25% to 35% in the top ten. Sequences were obtained from blood. These receptors were obtained from a woman in her twenties or thirties with Graves' ophthalmopathy.

This clonotype was found many times. The chain uses TRBV27 and TRBJ2-1, with 10 bases matching TRBD1. The CDR3 runs to 15 residues. The V gene's germline CDR1 is MNHEY and CDR2 SMNVEV (reference sequence). V lost 2 bases, J lost 5 bases, and 3 bases stayed unmatched. The DNA of the CDR3 is TGTGCCAGCAGTTTAAGGGACAGGGGTCACAATGAGCAGTTCTTC. It is translated as CASSLRDRGHNEQFF.

At least ten counts were recorded for this clonotype. The chain combines TRBV7-2 with TRBJ2-1, with D perhaps matching TRBD1 (5 bases). This CDR3 spans 14 amino acids. With 1 base removed from V and 8 bases from J, the gap between germline ends came to 12 bases. The germline V gene encodes CDR1 SGHTA and CDR2 FQGNSA. CDR3 loop: CASSLGPARDEQFF. Here the CDR3 DNA reads TGTGCCAGCAGCTTAGGACCAGCCAGGGATGAGCAGTTCTTC.

This clonotype was seen more than once but under ten times. This CDR3 reads CSGDVAATYEQYF. DNA of the CDR3: TGCAGTGGGGACGTCGCAGCAACCTACGAGCAGTACTTC. V and J are TRBV20-1 and TRBJ2-7; D possibly uses TRBD1 or TRBD2 (5 bases each). The CDR3 consists of 13 residues. V lost 7 bases, J lost 2 bases, and 15 bases lay in between. Germline CDR1 DFQATT, CDR2 SNEGSKA (reference sequence).

A few counts support this clonotype. The chain is built from TRBV19 and TRBJ1-5; D may be TRBD1 (5 bases). The CDR3 length is 14 residues. From germline, CDR1 is LNHDA and CDR2 SQIVND (reference sequence). With 9 bases removed from V and 1 base from J, the gap between germline ends came to 13 bases. CDR3 bases: TGTGCCAGCCGTGCCGGGGGGAGCAATCAGCCCCAGCATTTT. This codes for CASRAGGSNQPQHF.

The gene calls are TRBV6-2 or TRBV6-3 and TRBJ2-1, with 11 bases matching TRBD2. With V trimmed by 6 bases and J by 9 bases, 10 bases remained unmatched. In germline, CDR1 is MNHEY, CDR2 SVGEGT. CDR3 length: 15 residues. The CDR3: CASRPTSGRSSEQFF. CDR3 DNA sequence: TGTGCCAGCAGACCCACTAGCGGGAGATCAAGTGAGCAGTTCTTC.